Below are 26 T cell receptor beta chains sequenced from a single sample in a study of regulatory T cells in long-lasting Graves disease (dated by TCRdb to about 2021). The library was obtained by multiplex PCR. TCRdb names Illumina HiSeq 4000 as the instrument used. iRepertoire HTBI primers and Arm-PCR amplification of CDR3 regions were used to construct TCR beta libraries. Using fastp trimming at Q25 and MiXCR clonotype assembly, TCRdb reanalyzed the public sequencing data and kept in-frame beta chains. For every CDR3 protein sequence, its rows merge into one entry that carries the most common genes and DNA. This sample has a few hundred thousand distinct CDR3 sequences in its table, and around an eighth of those were observed once. Roughly 10% of the sample is in the top ten clones. What the time point label conveys for this sample: newly diagnosed GD, antithyroid drugs for less than 3 months. For both TCR sequencing and RNA sequencing, RNA was extracted from PBMCs in TRIzol.

These data were also filed under a second study, of T cells in Graves' hyperthyroidism and ophthalmopathy.

Sequencing was performed on peripheral blood mononuclear cells (PBMCs), taken at new diagnosis, from a patient treated with antithyroid drugs. The receptors were gathered from a man aged 25 to 40 with Graves disease. Donor details come from another sample of the same person, matched by shared clones.

In its sample, this clonotype was seen many times. The CDR3 here is CASSLVQGADGYTF. CDR3 DNA: TGTGCCAGCAGCTTAGTCCAGGGGGCAGATGGCTACACCTTC. The chain couples TRBV11-2 to TRBJ1-2; 8 nucleotides align to TRBD1. The length of the CDR3 is 14 residues. The ends lost 1 base at V and 6 bases at J; junction bases unmatched: 4. Per the germline V gene, CDR1 is SGHAT and CDR2 is FQNNGV.

In this sample, this clonotype turned up a few times. V and J are TRBV6-1 and TRBJ2-5; 9 nucleotides align to TRBD2. Germline-derived CDR1 and CDR2 are MNHNS and SASEGT. The CDR3 is made up of 14 amino acids. Germline trimming cut 6 bases from V and 0 bases from J; bases unmatched to any gene: 2. The CDR3 sequence is CASRVAGDQETQYF. The CDR3 DNA reads TGTGCCAGCAGAGTAGCGGGAGACCAAGAGACCCAGTACTTC.

The sample holds a few counts of this clonotype. The gene calls are TRBV29-1 and TRBJ1-2; possible D gene TRBD1, 6 bases. The CDR3 consists of 12 residues. The V end was cut by 1 base, the J end by 10 bases, with 13 bases between. Looked up from germline, CDR1 is SQVTM and CDR2 is ANQGSEA. The chain's CDR3 is CSVEAPQGFYTF. The CDR3 DNA is TGCAGCGTTGAAGCCCCCCAGGGGTTCTACACCTTC.

This chain connects TRBV20-1 to TRBJ2-7; 12 bases agree with TRBD2. This CDR3 contains 14 residues. The germline V gene has CDR1 DFQATT and CDR2 SNEGSKA (reference sequence). Unmatched junction bases numbered 1, after V lost 0 bases and J lost 4 bases. The CDR3 DNA sequence: TGCAGTGCTAGAGACGGACTAGCGGGGTACGAGCAGTACTTC. Residues: CSARDGLAGYEQYF.

This clonotype has ten or more counts. V is TRBV3-1 and J is TRBJ2-1; D call uncertain. There are 14 residues in the CDR3. Trimming cost V 4 bases and J 10 bases, with 17 bases left between them. CDR1 and CDR2 (germline): LGHDT, YNNKEL (reference sequence). CDR3 DNA sequence: TGTGCCAGCAGCCGACTCACCTCCTTACCGGAGCAGTTCTTC. Translating it yields CASSRLTSLPEQFF.

In its sample, this clonotype was seen a few times. V and J are TRBV27 and TRBJ2-7; a possible D gene is TRBD2 (5 bases). CDR1 MNHEY and CDR2 SMNVEV come from the germline V gene (reference sequence). The CDR3 contains 14 residues. Trimming took 2 bases from V and 5 from J, leaving 13 bases between them. CDR3 coding DNA: TGTGCCAGCAGTTTAGTAGATCCCGGGGACGAGCAGTACTTC. Translated, it gives CASSLVDPGDEQYF.

This clonotype was detected ten times or more. The CDR3 loop is CASSPLEGGGVADTQYF. CDR3 coding DNA: TGTGCCAGCAGCCCCCTGGAAGGGGGGGGGGTAGCGGATACGCAGTATTTT. The chain combines TRBV12-3 or TRBV12-4 with TRBJ2-3; the D gene is possibly TRBD2 (7 bases). V was trimmed by 6 bases and J by 6 bases, leaving 25 bases between them. CDR3 length equals 17 residues.

The rearrangement links TRBV18 to TRBJ1-3, with a possible D match to TRBD1 (5 bases). Per the germline V gene, CDR1 is KGHSH and CDR2 is LQKENI. This CDR3 spans 13 amino acids. The V end was cut by 3 bases, the J end by 6 bases, with 9 bases between. CDR3 in amino acids: CASSPDTTNTIYF. DNA of the CDR3: TGTGCCAGCTCACCGGACACGACAAACACCATATATTTT.

This clonotype was seen a handful of times. A much larger clone sits a single nucleotide away, making a read error possible. The chain links TRBV20-1 to TRBJ2-3, with a possible D match to TRBD2 (6 bases). CDR1 and CDR2 (germline): DFQATT, SNEGSKA (reference sequence). Trimming took 3 bases from V and 3 from J, leaving 16 bases between them. There are 15 residues in the CDR3. The CDR3 sequence: CSASLRRGPTDTQYF. CDR3 in DNA: TGCAGTGCTAGCCTCCGGAGGGGTCCGACAGATACGCAGTATTTT.

The sample holds many counts of this clonotype. V usage is TRBV6-1 and J usage is TRBJ2-1, with a tentative D call TRBD2 (6 bases). CDR3 length: 14 amino acids. CDR1 is MNHNS and CDR2 is SASEGT in the germline V gene. The V and J ends lost 6 bases and 5 bases respectively, with 14 bases between them. Written as DNA, the CDR3 is TGTGCCAGCAGCCTTTGGGGGGTTAACAATGAGCAGTTCTTC. The encoded protein is CASSLWGVNNEQFF.

This clonotype showed up just a few times. The chain has TRBV7-2 and TRBJ2-3; D possibly corresponds to TRBD1 (5 bases). This CDR3 region has 15 residues. The ends were cut back, 2 bases at V and 2 bases at J, with 11 bases in the middle. Germline loops: CDR1 SGHTA, CDR2 FQGNSA. The CDR3 DNA reads as TGTGCCAGCAGCTTAAAAGGGGATCTCACAGATACGCAGTATTTT. Encoded protein: CASSLKGDLTDTQYF.

This clonotype has ten or more counts. This chain joins TRBV7-9 and TRBJ2-5; D might be TRBD1 (5 bases). Trimming removed 3 bases at V and 5 bases at J, with 16 bases between. The CDR3 sequence is 15 residues long. Germline V gene lookup returns CDR1 SEHNR and CDR2 FQNEAQ (reference sequence). CDR3 sequence: CASSFSREPWETQYF. In nucleotides, the CDR3 is TGTGCCAGCAGCTTTTCCAGGGAACCTTGGGAGACCCAGTACTTC.

In this sample, this clonotype turned up many times. The V call is TRBV6-5, the J call TRBJ2-3; D is tentatively TRBD1 or TRBD2 (5 bases each). V was shortened by 4 bases and J by 3 bases, with 11 bases between the two germline ends. The germline V gene has CDR1 MNHEY and CDR2 SVGAGI. The CDR3 has 14 amino acids. The CDR3 loop is CASSSRGATDTQYF. CDR3 coding DNA: TGTGCCAGCAGTTCCCGAGGGGCGACAGATACGCAGTATTTT.

This clonotype was counted many times. The chain has TRBV7-2 and TRBJ1-2; TRBD1 aligns across 7 bases. The CDR3 sequence is 13 residues long. The germline CDR1 and CDR2 sequences are SGHTA and FQGNSA. J lost 6 bases, V lost 4 bases, and 5 bases had no gene match. The CDR3 protein is CASSYTGDHGYTF. The CDR3 DNA reads TGTGCCAGCAGCTACACAGGGGACCATGGCTACACCTTC.

In this sample, this clonotype turned up many times. This chain uses TRBV27 with TRBJ2-3; D possibly corresponds to TRBD1 (5 bases). This CDR3 has 14 residues. Trimming removed 11 bases at V and 1 base at J, with 16 bases between. Per the germline V gene, CDR1 is MNHEY and CDR2 is SMNVEV (reference sequence). The CDR3 DNA follows: TGTGCCCAAAGCAAGGGGTGGGGCACAGATACGCAGTATTTT. It specifies CAQSKGWGTDTQYF.

This clonotype was recorded a few times. The chain carries TRBV18 and TRBJ1-1, with 9 bases fitting TRBD1. The trim removed 4 bases at V and 2 bases at J, leaving 8 bases unmatched. Looked up from germline, CDR1 is KGHSH and CDR2 is LQKENI. This CDR3 comprises 16 residues. CDR3 region: CASSHGGDRVNTEAFF. In nucleotides, the CDR3 is TGTGCCAGCTCACACGGAGGGGACAGGGTTAACACTGAAGCTTTCTTT.

At least ten counts were recorded for this clonotype. The chain has TRBV11-2 and TRBJ2-6, with D possibly TRBD2 on 6 matching bases. Deletions cut 4 bases from V and 1 base from J, with 17 bases between. The CDR3 sequence is 18 residues long. Germline CDR1 reads SGHAT; CDR2 reads FQNNGV. CDR3 nucleotides: TGTGCCAGCAGCTCGCGGACGGACGCGGGGTCTGGGGCCAACGTCCTGACTTTC. Its translation: CASSSRTDAGSGANVLTF. The whole variable domain, remainder taken from reference TRBV11-2 and TRBJ2-6, is EAGVAQSPRYKIIEKRQSVAFWCNPISGHATLYWYQQILGQGPKLLIQFQNNGVVDDSQLPKDRFSAERLKGVDSTLKIQPAKLEDSAVYLCASSSRTDAGSGANVLTFGAGSRLTVL.

This clonotype was observed a handful of times. The rearrangement joins TRBV30 to TRBJ2-7, with TRBD2 as a possible D gene (5 bases). This CDR3 region has 10 residues. Germline V gives CDR1 GTSNPN, CDR2 SVGIG (reference sequence). Trimming cost V 3 bases and J 5 bases, with 5 bases left between them. Here the CDR3 DNA reads TGTGCCTGGAGCGGGGACGAGCAGTACTTC. This translates into CAWSGDEQYF.

This clonotype was seen many times. The chain uses TRBV20-1 and TRBJ1-2; the D gene is possibly TRBD1 (5 bases). V lost 0 bases, J lost 5 bases, and 16 bases lay in between. CDR3 length: 15 residues. The germline V gene encodes CDR1 DFQATT and CDR2 SNEGSKA (reference sequence). CDR3 loop: CSARDFGAYRYGYTF. The CDR3 DNA is TGCAGTGCTAGAGATTTTGGGGCCTATAGGTATGGCTACACCTTC.

Concerning this clonotype: This may arise from a read error, as a much more abundant clone is one base away. The V call is TRBV6-2 or TRBV6-3, the J call TRBJ1-5; D unresolved. Germline V gene sequence: CDR1 MNHEY, CDR2 SVGEGT. This CDR3 is 14 amino acids long. CDR3 sequence: CASSESLGNRPQHF. CDR3 nucleotides: TGTGCCAGCAGTGAATCTCTCGGAAATCGGCCCCAGCATTTT.

This clonotype showed up many times. The chain recombines TRBV27 with TRBJ2-2; D is possibly TRBD2 (5 bases). Trimming took off 7 bases at V and 6 bases at J, with 12 bases between the two ends. The CDR3 loop spans 13 amino acids. Germline V lookup: CDR1 MNHEY, CDR2 SMNVEV (reference sequence). The CDR3 spells CASTPGLAGELFF. The CDR3, as DNA: TGTGCCAGCACCCCGGGATTGGCCGGGGAGCTGTTTTTT.

This clonotype was observed a few times. The rearrangement uses TRBV3-1 and TRBJ2-6, with 10 bases that match TRBD1. The CDR3 loop spans 17 amino acids. J gave up 2 bases and V 3 bases, and 4 bases lay outside the gene matches. Germline V CDR1 and CDR2: LGHDT, YNNKEL (reference sequence). In DNA form, the CDR3 reads TGTGCCAGCAGCCACGGACAGGGGGGCGCTGGGGCCAACGTCCTGACTTTC. It translates to CASSHGQGGAGANVLTF.

The chain carries TRBV20-1 and TRBJ2-7; 10 bases align to TRBD2. There are 20 residues in the CDR3. Per germline, CDR1 DFQATT and CDR2 SNEGSKA (reference sequence). The junction had 25 bases not matched to a gene; V was cut back by 6 bases and J by 2 bases. The CDR3 region is CSASLRDGRTSGLNTYEQYF. DNA of the CDR3: TGCAGTGCATCACTTCGGGACGGCCGGACTAGCGGCCTCAATACCTACGAGCAGTACTTC.

This chain joins TRBV5-4 and TRBJ2-7; D not resolved. V lost 4 bases and J 4 bases, leaving 18 bases between the germline ends. The CDR3 covers 15 residues. Germline-derived CDR1 and CDR2 are SGHNT and YYREEE (reference sequence). CDR3 DNA sequence: TGTGCCAGCAGCCCCCAGGAGACACCCTTTTACGAGCAGTACTTC. Translating it yields CASSPQETPFYEQYF.

This clonotype was recorded many times. The chain recombines TRBV28 with TRBJ1-6; 7 bases are a match to TRBD1. V lost 6 bases to trimming and J lost 9 bases; unmatched junction nucleotides: 5. From germline, CDR1 is MDHEN and CDR2 SYDVKM. The CDR3 spans 13 residues. CDR3 DNA: TGTGCCAGCAGGACAGGGATGGTTTCACCCCTCCACTTT. Translating it yields CASRTGMVSPLHF.

This clonotype was picked up a small number of times. The V gene is TRBV20-1, the J gene TRBJ2-7; D gene ambiguous. V gave up 6 bases and J gave up 6 bases, with 9 bases separating them. The CDR3 is 10 residues long. Germline assignment: CDR1 DFQATT and CDR2 SNEGSKA (reference sequence). The chain's CDR3 is CSALTGEQYF. The CDR3, as DNA: TGCAGTGCACTTACCGGCGAGCAGTACTTC.